This passage covers 7 T cell receptor beta chains from one sample sequenced in a study of blood T cells in healthy people across ages. Primed by a sample-barcoded 5' primer and a J-beta primer mix, a second PCR proceeded for about 6 to 12 cycles. TCRdb used MiXCR to reprocess the 5' RACE reads, holding one entry per CDR3 protein. This sample carries around 280,000 distinct CDR3 sequences, about 25% of them seen once, and the ten largest clones take 29%. The sequenced material came from blood. The origin of the receptors is a woman aged 65 to 85 in good health.

The chain uses TRBV12-3 or TRBV12-4 and TRBJ1-1; no definite D call. V was cut by 2 bases and J by 3 bases, with 7 bases left in between. The CDR3 runs 13 residues. The CDR3, as DNA: TGTGCCAGCAGTTTACCGGGAGACACTGAAGCTTTCTTT. It yields the protein CASSLPGDTEAFF.

The V gene is TRBV20-1, the J gene TRBJ2-7, with TRBD2 identical over 13 bases. CDR1 is DFQATT and CDR2 is SNEGSKA in the germline V gene (reference sequence). This CDR3 has 16 residues. Trimming removed 1 base from V and 7 bases from J; junction bases left unmatched: 10. This chain's CDR3 is CSARALAGGPPMEQYF. Written as DNA, the CDR3 is TGCAGTGCTAGAGCACTAGCGGGAGGGCCCCCCATGGAGCAGTACTTC.

This clonotype occurred a few times. The chain couples TRBV20-1 to TRBJ1-6; the D is unclear. The V end was cut by 1 base, the J end by 7 bases, with 14 bases between. CDR1 and CDR2 from the germline V gene are DFQATT and SNEGSKA (reference sequence). The length of the CDR3 is 15 residues. The CDR3: CSARVMADYNSPLHF. CDR3 in DNA: TGCAGTGCTAGAGTCATGGCAGACTACAATTCACCCCTCCACTTT.

The rearrangement uses TRBV2 and TRBJ2-7, with 7 positions matching TRBD1. The CDR3 has 16 residues. The J segment lost 1 base and the V segment lost 6 bases, leaving 12 bases of the junction unmatched. CDR1 is SNHLY, CDR2 FYNNEI, per germline. DNA of the CDR3: TGTGCCAGCAGCGAAAGGGTGGGACAGCTATCCTACGAGCAGTACTTC. It codes for CASSERVGQLSYEQYF.

This clonotype was counted between two and nine times. The junction shows a germline mismatch at one end, possibly a read error. V gene TRBV14 combines with J gene TRBJ2-1, with 7 bases that match TRBD2. The CDR3 length is 16 residues. The germline V gene encodes CDR1 SGHDN and CDR2 FVKESK. CDR3 region: CASSSQGGRSYNEQFF. The CDR3 nucleotides are TGCGCCAGCAGCTCGCAGGGCGGGAGATCCTACAATGAGCAGTTCTTC.

This clonotype was found a few times. At one end the junction does not follow the germline gene, possibly because of a read error. The chain has TRBV28 and TRBJ2-7, with D unresolved. The CDR3 totals 12 residues. Germline V lookup: CDR1 MDHEN, CDR2 SYDVKM. The CDR3 region is CASSSLSNEQYF. For the CDR3, the DNA is TGTGCCAGCAGTTCACTCTCCAACGAGCAGTACTTC.

The table lists this clonotype with many counts. The chain joins TRBV12-3 or TRBV12-4 to TRBJ2-5; no definite D call. This CDR3 is built from 11 residues. The V end lost 3 bases, the J end lost 4 bases, and 3 bases lay between the germline ends. This chain's CDR3 is CASSFGETQYF. CDR3 coding DNA: TGTGCCAGCAGTTTTGGAGAGACCCAGTACTTC.